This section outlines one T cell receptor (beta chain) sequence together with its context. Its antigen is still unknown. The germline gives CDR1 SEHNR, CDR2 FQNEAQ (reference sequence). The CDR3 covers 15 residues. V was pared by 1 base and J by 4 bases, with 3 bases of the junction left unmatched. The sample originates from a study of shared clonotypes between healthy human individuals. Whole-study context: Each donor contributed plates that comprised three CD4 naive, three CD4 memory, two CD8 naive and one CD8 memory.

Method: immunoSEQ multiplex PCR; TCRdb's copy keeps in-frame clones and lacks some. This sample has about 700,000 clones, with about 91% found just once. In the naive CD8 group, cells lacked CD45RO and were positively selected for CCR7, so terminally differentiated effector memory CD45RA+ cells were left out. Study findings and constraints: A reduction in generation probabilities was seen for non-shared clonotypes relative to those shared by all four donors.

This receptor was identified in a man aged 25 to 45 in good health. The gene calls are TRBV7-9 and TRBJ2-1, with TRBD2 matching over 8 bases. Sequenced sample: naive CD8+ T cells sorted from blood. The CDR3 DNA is TGTGCCAGCAGCTTAGTTAGCGGGGTATACAATGAGCAGTTCTTC. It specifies CASSLVSGVYNEQFF.